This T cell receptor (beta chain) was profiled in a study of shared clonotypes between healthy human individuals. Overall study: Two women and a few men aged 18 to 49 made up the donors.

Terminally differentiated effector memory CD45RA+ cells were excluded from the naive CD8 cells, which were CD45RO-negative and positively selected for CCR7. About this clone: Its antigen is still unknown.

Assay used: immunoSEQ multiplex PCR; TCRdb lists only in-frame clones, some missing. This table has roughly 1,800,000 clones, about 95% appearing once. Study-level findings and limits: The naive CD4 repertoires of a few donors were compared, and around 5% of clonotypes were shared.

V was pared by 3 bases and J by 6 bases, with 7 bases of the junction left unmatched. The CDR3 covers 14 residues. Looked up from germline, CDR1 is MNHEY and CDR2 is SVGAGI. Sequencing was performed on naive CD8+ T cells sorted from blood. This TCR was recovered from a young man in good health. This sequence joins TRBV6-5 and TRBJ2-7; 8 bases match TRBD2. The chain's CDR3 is CASSYSGIPFEQYF. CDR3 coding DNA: TGTGCCAGCAGTTATAGCGGGATCCCTTTCGAGCAGTACTTC.